In its sample, the clone carrying this T cell receptor beta chain ranks as medium-sized. Its specificity is not known. Germline CDR1 reads MRHNA; CDR2 reads SNTAGT. The CDR3 covers 16 residues. The junction had 3 bases not matched to a gene; V was cut back by 0 bases and J by 6 bases. No treatment of any kind had been given to any patient before thyroid surgery. Original processing notes: The authors used CDR3 differences across clinicopathological groups to build a distant-metastasis classifier for papillary thyroid cancer. TCRdb recomputed clones from the PCR reads via MiXCR. The V and J calls were determined by TCRdb, not by the authors. The table has fewer than 20,000 clones, 25% to 30% seen once; the top ten hold less than 25%. This sample is part of a study of metastatic and nonmetastatic thyroid tumors. Background on the study: Comparative analysis of repertoires was undertaken across blood and tumor or nodule tissue obtained from malignant and benign thyroid patients.

Study-wide findings and caveats: As reported, TCR beta diversity in blood and tumor was significantly higher in malignant thyroid tumors than in benign nodules.

Sample: tumor tissue. This chain connects TRBV6-4 to TRBJ2-1, with TRBD2 identical over 12 bases. The receptor was derived from a male donor with papillary thyroid cancer or a benign thyroid nodule (not recorded which). Some clones in this sample may be carry-over from other donors' samples. CDR3 loop: CASSDSASGGANEQFF. CDR3 coding DNA: TGTGCCAGCAGTGACTCGGCTAGCGGGGGGGCCAATGAGCAGTTCTTC.